The 20 T cell receptor beta chains listed next were all sequenced from one sample in a study of blood T cell repertoires in COVID-19. TCRdb's table, derived via immunoSEQ multiplex PCR, lists solely in-frame clones and lacks some. The sample includes about 260,000 clones, roughly 90% of them seen just once. Sequencing was performed on peripheral blood. These receptors all stem from a man aged 25-45 years with active or convalescent COVID-19.

This chain links TRBV6-6 with TRBJ1-1; possible D gene TRBD1, 6 bases. CDR1 and CDR2 from the germline V gene are MNHNY and SVGAGI (reference sequence). V was trimmed by 7 bases and J by 0 bases, leaving 15 bases between them. This CDR3 spans 15 amino acids. The CDR3 DNA is TGTGCCAGCACCCGACTCGACAGGATGAACACTGAAGCTTTCTTT. Amino acids: CASTRLDRMNTEAFF.

CDR3 sequence reads: CASSSRVTSEKLFF. The CDR3 DNA sequence: TGTGCCAGCAGTTCCAGGGTAACGTCTGAAAAACTGTTTTTT. V gene TRBV28 combines with J gene TRBJ1-4, with D tentatively TRBD1 (5 bases). The ends were cut back, 4 bases at V and 7 bases at J, with 13 bases in the middle. The V gene's germline CDR1 is MDHEN and CDR2 SYDVKM. The CDR3 contains 14 residues.

The rearrangement links TRBV10-2 to TRBJ1-5, with D unclear. The CDR3 extends over 14 amino acids. Germline CDR1 is WSHSY and CDR2 is SAAADI. V gave up 4 bases and J gave up 2 bases, with 9 bases separating them. The chain's CDR3 is CASSVTGGNQPQHF. The CDR3 DNA follows: TGCGCCAGCAGTGTCACGGGTGGCAATCAGCCCCAGCATTTT.

The V and J genes are TRBV7-9 and TRBJ2-1; D is unresolved. This CDR3 has 12 amino acids. V lost 3 bases, J lost 4 bases, and 4 bases lay in between. The germline V gene has CDR1 SEHNR and CDR2 FQNEAQ (reference sequence). CDR3 sequence reads: CASSFLYNEQFF. In nucleotides, the CDR3 is TGTGCCAGCAGCTTCTTGTACAATGAGCAGTTCTTC.

V gene TRBV12-3 or TRBV12-4 combines with J gene TRBJ2-3; D is unclear. The CDR3 spans 12 residues. V gave up 6 bases and J gave up 1 base, with 5 bases separating them. This CDR3 is CASRSGTDTQYF. The DNA for the CDR3 is TGTGCCAGCAGGTCAGGCACAGATACGCAGTATTTT.

On this clone: Other DNA sequences in this specimen translate into the identical CDR3. The rearrangement uses TRBV4-1 and TRBJ2-7; a weak D match, TRBD2 (5 bases). This CDR3 contains 11 residues. Germline CDR1 and CDR2: MGHRA and YSYEKL. The V gene lost 3 bases and the J gene lost 10 bases, with 10 bases spanning the gap. The CDR3, as DNA: TGCGCCAGCAGCCAGGACCGGGAACAGTACTTC. Its protein is CASSQDREQYF.

The V call is TRBV11-2, the J call TRBJ1-4; no clear D. The CDR3 consists of 17 residues. V lost 2 bases, J lost 4 bases, and 17 bases lay in between. The germline CDR1 and CDR2 sequences are SGHAT and FQNNGV. The CDR3 nucleotides read TGTGCCAGCAGCTTAACTCTGATGTTGCCGATTAATGAAAAACTGTTTTTT. Amino acids: CASSLTLMLPINEKLFF.

CDR3 region: CASSQVSNTLAGEENTQYF. As DNA, the CDR3 is TGTGCCAGCAGCCAAGTTTCGAATACACTAGCGGGGGAGGAGAATACGCAGTATTTT. V is TRBV4-2 and J is TRBJ2-3; TRBD2 agrees at 11 bases. After removal of 1 base from V and 7 bases from J, the junction contained 16 bases not matched to a gene. The germline V gene encodes CDR1 LGHNA and CDR2 YNFKEQ. This CDR3 region has 19 residues.

The chain carries TRBV5-1 and TRBJ1-3; unclear D gene. Germline V gene data show CDR1 as SGHRS and CDR2 as YFSETQ. The CDR3 sequence is 14 residues long. V was cut by 4 bases and J by 8 bases, with 16 bases left in between. The chain's CDR3 is CASSHGSREDTIYF. CDR3 nucleotide sequence: TGCGCCAGCAGCCATGGGAGCAGAGAAGACACCATATATTTT.

The gene calls are TRBV5-4 and TRBJ1-6; perhaps TRBD1 as D (5 bases). The germline gives CDR1 SGHNT, CDR2 YYREEE (reference sequence). CDR3 length: 15 residues. With 0 bases removed from V and 7 bases from J, the gap between germline ends came to 11 bases. The CDR3 protein is CASSLDGASNSPLHF. Written as DNA, the CDR3 is TGTGCCAGCAGCTTGGATGGGGCATCAAATTCACCCCTCCACTTT.

The chain uses TRBV29-1 and TRBJ1-1; D is unresolved. Between the trimmed V and J ends, which lost 8 bases and 5 bases, there was a span of 18 bases. This CDR3 is built from 13 residues. The V gene's germline CDR1 is SQVTM and CDR2 ANQGSEA. The CDR3 DNA reads TGCAGCTGCCGGGCCCGGGAAGGGACTGAAGCTTTCTTT. Its translation is CSCRAREGTEAFF.

The rearrangement links TRBV6-2 or TRBV6-3 to TRBJ2-3, with 7 bases lining up with TRBD2. V shed 5 bases, J shed 2 bases, and the junction held 10 bases outside the gene matches. The CDR3 extends over 16 amino acids. From germline, CDR1 is MNHEY and CDR2 SVGEGT. CDR3 nucleotide sequence: TGTGCCAGCAGTAAAACGGGGGGACTAACCACAGATACGCAGTATTTT. Translation gives CASSKTGGLTTDTQYF.

CDR3 DNA: TGTGCCAGCAGTTTAGACAGGGTCGGAACCGGGGAGCTGTTTTTT. It codes for CASSLDRVGTGELFF. The chain has TRBV6-5 and TRBJ2-2, with 7 bases fitting TRBD1. The CDR3 totals 15 residues. In germline, CDR1 is MNHEY, CDR2 SVGAGI. The J segment lost 5 bases and the V segment lost 4 bases, leaving 7 bases of the junction unmatched.

This clone was counted only a few times. Here the CDR3 reads CASSQVPRGSAGAKETQYF. For the CDR3, the DNA is TGTGCCAGCAGCCAAGTCCCCCGGGGTTCAGCGGGGGCCAAAGAGACCCAGTACTTC. The chain joins TRBV4-2 to TRBJ2-5; 8 positions agree with TRBD2. Germline values: CDR1 LGHNA, CDR2 YNFKEQ. The length of the CDR3 is 19 residues. The V and J ends lost 1 base and 3 bases, in that order; junction bases with no gene match: 16.

The chain carries TRBV2 and TRBJ1-1; D call uncertain. This CDR3 has 14 residues. Germline values: CDR1 SNHLY, CDR2 FYNNEI. Trimming shortened V by 10 bases and J by 3 bases, and 18 bases separated the two germline ends. The chain's CDR3 is CATRAEGSDTEAFF. The CDR3 nucleotides read TGTGCCACTAGAGCGGAGGGCAGCGACACTGAAGCTTTCTTT.

V usage is TRBV4-1 and J usage is TRBJ2-7; 8 nucleotides align to TRBD1. Losses at the gene ends were 1 base for V and 2 bases for J; bases not matched to a gene: 1. The CDR3 has 14 amino acids. The germline V gene has CDR1 MGHRA and CDR2 YSYEKL. The CDR3 DNA follows: TGCGCCAGCAGCCAAGCACAGGGGGCCTACGAGCAGTACTTC. Amino acid sequence: CASSQAQGAYEQYF.

The genes are TRBV11-3 and TRBJ2-7; D is possibly TRBD2 (6 bases). This CDR3 comprises 14 residues. Looked up from germline, CDR1 is SGHNT and CDR2 is YENEEA. Trimming took 8 bases from V and 6 from J, leaving 20 bases between them. CDR3 amino acids: CASAGAGPDSEQYF. In DNA form, the CDR3 reads TGTGCCAGCGCCGGGGCGGGACCAGATAGCGAGCAGTACTTC. The full variable domain, completed using reference TRBV11-3 and TRBJ2-7, is EAGVVQSPRYKIIEKKQPVAFWCNPISGHNTLYWYLQNLGQGPELLIRYENEEAVDDSQLPKDRFSAERLKGVDSTLKIQPAELGDSAVYLCASAGAGPDSEQYFGPGTRLTVT.

A single count supports this clone. The chain links TRBV2 to TRBJ1-6; a weak D match, TRBD1 (6 bases). There are 15 residues in the CDR3. Trimming removed 6 bases at V and 5 bases at J, with 14 bases between. Per the germline V gene, CDR1 is SNHLY and CDR2 is FYNNEI. CDR3 sequence (DNA): TGTGCCAGCAGCGATAGGACAGTAAATAATTCACCCCTCCACTTT. Its translation: CASSDRTVNNSPLHF.

This clone has more than one count but fewer than ten. The chain uses TRBV5-4 and TRBJ1-1; D is possibly TRBD1 (5 bases). The CDR3 loop spans 15 amino acids. V lost 0 bases and J 4 bases, leaving 13 bases between the germline ends. Germline V gene data show CDR1 as SGHNT and CDR2 as YYREEE (reference sequence). In DNA, the CDR3 is TGTGCCAGCAGCTTGGCCGGGACTCGGAGCACTGAAGCTTTCTTT. Protein: CASSLAGTRSTEAFF.

This chain joins TRBV18 and TRBJ1-3, with TRBD1 matching over 12 bases. CDR1 KGHSH and CDR2 LQKENI come from the germline V gene. The CDR3 length is 20 residues. J gave up 2 bases and V 3 bases, and 14 bases lay outside the gene matches. CDR3 loop: CASSPTGTGGAESAGNTIYF. CDR3 nucleotides: TGTGCCAGCTCACCGACCGGGACAGGGGGCGCGGAGAGCGCTGGAAACACCATATATTTT.